One sample yielded the 5 T cell receptor beta chains listed below, sequenced in a study of CD8+ T cells in alopecia areata. Treatment in this sample: oral pan-JAK inhibitor, 5-10 mg twice daily. TCR sequencing used cDNA made by reverse transcription of extracted RNA. The method was immunoSEQ multiplex PCR; TCRdb's version includes in-frame clones alone and lacks a portion of them. The sample comprises about 200,000 clones, more than 45% of which are singletons, and roughly 1.4% rests with the top ten. This specimen consisted of CD4+ T cells sorted from blood, obtained at week 4, from a patient treated with tofacitinib. Receptors originate from a human donor with alopecia areata.

This clone came up once. V is TRBV4-1 and J is TRBJ2-6; D not resolved. Germline V gene lookup returns CDR1 MGHRA and CDR2 YSYEKL. CDR3 size: 15 residues. V lost 2 bases to trimming and J lost 4 bases, with 9 bases between them. The CDR3 sequence: CASSQTGAGANVLTF. The DNA for the CDR3 is TGCGCCAGCAGCCAAACTGGAGCGGGGGCCAACGTCCTGACTTTC.

Comments on this clone: The germline gene is not matched at one end of the junction; a read error may be the cause. The V call is TRBV29-1, the J call TRBJ2-7; perhaps TRBD1 as D (5 bases). The germline V gene has CDR1 SQVTM and CDR2 ANQGSEA. This CDR3 is built from 13 residues. CDR3 sequence: CSVEVGHGYEQYF. The CDR3 nucleotides are TGCAGCGTCGAAGTCGGACACGGCTACGAGCAGTACTTC.

The genes are TRBV29-1 and TRBJ2-3; unclear D gene. Germline values: CDR1 SQVTM, CDR2 ANQGSEA. V was pared by 4 bases and J by 5 bases, with 7 bases between. The CDR3 is made up of 11 amino acids. The CDR3 DNA is TGCAGCGTTGGAATGGTAGATACGCAGTATTTT. Translating it yields CSVGMVDTQYF.

The rearrangement links TRBV11-3 to TRBJ1-2, with a weak D call TRBD1 (6 bases). CDR1 and CDR2 from the germline V gene are SGHNT and YENEEA. This CDR3 has 13 residues. The V end was cut by 7 bases, the J end by 7 bases, with 16 bases between. The DNA of the CDR3 is TGTGCCAGCACCGAGCAGGGGAGAGGTGGCTACACCTTC. Residues: CASTEQGRGGYTF.

The gene calls are TRBV7-9 and TRBJ1-2, with D unresolved. There are 13 residues in the CDR3. Germline loops: CDR1 SEHNR, CDR2 FQNEAQ (reference sequence). The V and J ends lost 1 base and 8 bases respectively, with 11 bases between them. Here the CDR3 DNA reads TGTGCCAGCAGCTTAGAAATCGTTGGAGGCTACACCTTC. The encoded protein is CASSLEIVGGYTF.